This paragraph covers one T cell receptor beta chain sequence. Its specificity is unknown. TCRdb redid the calling of the reads with MiXCR, one entry per CDR3 protein. The sample holds roughly 180,000 distinct CDR3 sequences, 28% seen once. This sample is part of a study of T cell repertoires in cytomegalovirus infection. CDR3 length: 13 amino acids. V trimming: 3 bases; J trimming: 5 bases; junction bases outside the gene matches: 3. Whole-study results and caveats: The ex vivo response was dominated by HLA-C-restricted CMV-specific TCR beta clonotypes. Cumulative public TCR beta family frequency identified CMV carriers with the relevant HLA.

Sequencing was performed on PBMCs. The chain is built from TRBV12-3 or TRBV12-4 and TRBJ2-5, with 7 bases fitting TRBD1. The sequence was obtained from a human donor in good health (CMV status not recorded). Some clones in this sample may be carry-over from other donors' samples. The CDR3 DNA reads as TGTGCCAGCAGTTTGGACAGGATGGAGACCCAGTACTTC. Translation: CASSLDRMETQYF.